Listed here is a single T cell receptor beta chain. Its antigen remains undetermined. No quality values exist for individual bases; no much larger clone is one base distant. These data originate in a study of blood T cell repertoires in COVID-19 (dated by TCRdb to 2018 to 2021). Some background on the complete study: Collaborator samples came from the United States, Italy and Spain and covered acute and convalescent phases of COVID-19. The material from the prospective study consisted of cDNA or gDNA derived from T cells, B-cell-depleted T cells, or PBMCs. Deeply sampled blood TCRbeta repertoires from subjects exposed to, actively infected with, or recovered from COVID-19 were included in the dataset. The repertoires were made available in a free public database intended to serve as a resource for research on the immune response to SARS-CoV-2. Samples came from the ongoing ImmuneRACE study (first 160 participants) plus 1,254 subjects from 6 global collaborators. Nearly every sample came with metadata listing a de-identified subject ID, COVID-19 status, age in years and sex. HLA class I and class II types, where available, came from metadata supplied by the sample provider rather than from assay-based typing.

In the germline V gene, CDR1 corresponds to MDHEN and CDR2 to SYDVKM. V was cut back by 1 base and J by 4 bases, leaving a gap of 8 bases between them. CDR3 length: 13 amino acids, cysteine to phenylalanine. Of the read, only the CDR3 DNA is kept; its 39 bases are in frame from base 1. The immunoSEQ Assay, a bias-controlled multiplex PCR, was used to amplify TCRbeta CDR3 regions from genomic DNA. The paper's processing steps were these. Nucleated cell counts per sample were estimated from amplification of reference gene primers within the assay. To quantify the absolute abundance of each unique TCRbeta CDR3 rearrangement, sequence reads were collapsed and filtered. For each sample, productive Simpson clonality was calculated by taking the square root of Simpson's diversity index across productive rearrangements. Drawn from immuneACCESS, this table holds only the in-frame rearrangements with V and J called that TCRdb kept. Clones are partly lost; checked studies trace under half to an unresolved V gene and leave the rest unexplained. V and J calls and clone size are as listed in that table; D and trimming were resolved from the DNA. This sample is represented by a few hundred thousand clones; 86% of them were singletons. The ten biggest clones cover 6.2% of the sample.

Paper-wide results and their limitations: Clinical and demographic metadata were provided uncurated, with the amount varying by source and participant.

Whole blood was collected in K2EDTA tubes by collaborating institutions according to the institutions' own protocols. Collaborator samples were shipped for TCRbeta analysis as frozen whole blood, isolated PBMCs, or DNA extracted from either sample type. Source material: peripheral blood. This clonotype was obtained from a man in his 60s with acute or convalescent COVID-19. This chain is built from TRBV28 and TRBJ2-7; a confident D gene designation cannot be given. The CDR3 corresponds to CASSLSRLYEQYF. The DNA is as follows: TGTGCCAGCAGTTTATCCAGGTTGTACGAGCAGTACTTC.